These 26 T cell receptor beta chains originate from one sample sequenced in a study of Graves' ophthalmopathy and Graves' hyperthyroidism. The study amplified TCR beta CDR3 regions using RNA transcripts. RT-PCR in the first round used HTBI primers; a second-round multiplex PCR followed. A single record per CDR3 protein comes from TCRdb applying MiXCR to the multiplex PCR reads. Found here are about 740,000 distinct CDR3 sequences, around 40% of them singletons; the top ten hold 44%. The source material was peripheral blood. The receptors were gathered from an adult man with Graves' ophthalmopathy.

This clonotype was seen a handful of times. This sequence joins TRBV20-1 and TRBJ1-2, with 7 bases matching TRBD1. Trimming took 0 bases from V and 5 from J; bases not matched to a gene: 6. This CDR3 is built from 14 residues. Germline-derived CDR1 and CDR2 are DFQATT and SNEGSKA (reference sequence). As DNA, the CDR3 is TGCAGTGCTAGAGATCAACAGGGGTGGTATGGCTACACCTTC. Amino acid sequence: CSARDQQGWYGYTF.

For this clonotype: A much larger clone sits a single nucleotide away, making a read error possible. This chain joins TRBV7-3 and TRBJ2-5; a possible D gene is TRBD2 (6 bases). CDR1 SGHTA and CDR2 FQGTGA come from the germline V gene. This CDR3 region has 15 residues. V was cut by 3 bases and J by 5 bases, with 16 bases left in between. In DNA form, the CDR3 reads TGTGCCAGCAGCTTGACGGGACGGGGGAGCGAGACCCAGTACTTC. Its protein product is CASSLTGRGSETQYF. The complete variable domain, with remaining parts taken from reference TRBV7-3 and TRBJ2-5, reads GAGVSQTPSNKVTEKGKYVELRCDPISGHTALYWYRQSLGQGPEFLIYFQGTGAADDSGLPNDRFFAVRPEGSVSTLKIQRTERGDSAVYLCASSLTGRGSETQYFGPGTRLLVL.

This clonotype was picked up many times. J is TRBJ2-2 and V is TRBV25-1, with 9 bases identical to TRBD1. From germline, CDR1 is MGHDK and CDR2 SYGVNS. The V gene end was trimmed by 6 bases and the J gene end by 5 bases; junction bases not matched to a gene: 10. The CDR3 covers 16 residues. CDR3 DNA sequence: TGTGCCAGCAGCGACGGAGGGACAGGGAGTACCGGGGAGCTGTTTTTT. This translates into CASSDGGTGSTGELFF.

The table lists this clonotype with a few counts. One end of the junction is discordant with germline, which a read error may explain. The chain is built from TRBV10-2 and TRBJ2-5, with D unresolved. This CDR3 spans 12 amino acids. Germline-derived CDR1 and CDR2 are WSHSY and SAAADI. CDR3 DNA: TGTGCCAGCACCGGTTTAGGAGAGACCCAGTACTTC. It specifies CASTGLGETQYF.

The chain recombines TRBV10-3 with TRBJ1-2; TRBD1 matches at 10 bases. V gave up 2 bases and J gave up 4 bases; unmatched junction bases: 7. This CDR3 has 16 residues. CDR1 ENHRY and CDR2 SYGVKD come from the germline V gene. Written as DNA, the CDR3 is TGTGCCATCAGTGAGGCAGGACAGGGGGTGTCCTATGGCTACACCTTC. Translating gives CAISEAGQGVSYGYTF.

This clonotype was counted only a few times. This CDR3 reads CASSLAGGASFQPQHF. The DNA for the CDR3 is TGTGCCAGCAGCTTAGCAGGGGGCGCGTCTTTTCAGCCCCAGCATTTT. The V and J genes are TRBV7-2 and TRBJ1-5, with 7 nucleotides matching TRBD1. The germline gives CDR1 SGHTA, CDR2 FQGNSA. This CDR3 region has 16 residues. J was trimmed by 6 bases and V by 0 bases; bases with no gene match: 8.

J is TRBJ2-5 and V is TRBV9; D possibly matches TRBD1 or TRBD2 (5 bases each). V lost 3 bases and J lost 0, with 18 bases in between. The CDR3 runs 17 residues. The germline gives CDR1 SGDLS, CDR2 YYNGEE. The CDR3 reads CASSGGPLDRNQETQYF. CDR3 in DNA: TGTGCCAGCAGCGGCGGGCCCTTAGACAGAAACCAAGAGACCCAGTACTTC.

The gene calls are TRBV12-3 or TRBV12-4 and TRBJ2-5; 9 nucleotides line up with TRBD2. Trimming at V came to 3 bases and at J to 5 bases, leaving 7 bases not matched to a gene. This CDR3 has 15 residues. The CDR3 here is CASSFVAGVMETQYF. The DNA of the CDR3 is TGTGCCAGCAGTTTTGTAGCGGGAGTAATGGAGACCCAGTACTTC.

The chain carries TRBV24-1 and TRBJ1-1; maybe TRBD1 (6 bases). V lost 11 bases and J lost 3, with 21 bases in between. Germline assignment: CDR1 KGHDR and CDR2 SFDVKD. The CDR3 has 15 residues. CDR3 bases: TGTGCCAGCAGAGTACGAAGGGGGGCTTACACTGAAGCTTTCTTT. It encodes CASRVRRGAYTEAFF.

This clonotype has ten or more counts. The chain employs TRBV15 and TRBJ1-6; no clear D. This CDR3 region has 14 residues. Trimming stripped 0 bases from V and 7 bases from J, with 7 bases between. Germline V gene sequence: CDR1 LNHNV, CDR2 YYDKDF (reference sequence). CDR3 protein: CATSRESPNSPLHF. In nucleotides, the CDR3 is TGTGCCACCAGCAGAGAGAGCCCAAATTCACCCCTCCACTTT.

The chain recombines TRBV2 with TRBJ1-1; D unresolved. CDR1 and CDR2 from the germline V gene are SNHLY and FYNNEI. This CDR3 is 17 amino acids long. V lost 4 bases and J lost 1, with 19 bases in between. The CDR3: CASSAVTASGENTEAFF. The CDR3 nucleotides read TGTGCCAGCAGTGCAGTAACGGCCTCTGGGGAGAACACTGAAGCTTTCTTT.

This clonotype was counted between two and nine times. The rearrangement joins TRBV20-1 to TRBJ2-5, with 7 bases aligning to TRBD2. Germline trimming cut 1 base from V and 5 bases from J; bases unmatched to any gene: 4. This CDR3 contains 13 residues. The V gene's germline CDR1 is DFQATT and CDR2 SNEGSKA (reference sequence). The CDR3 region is CSARVPREETQYF. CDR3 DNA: TGCAGTGCTAGAGTTCCGCGGGAGGAGACCCAGTACTTC.

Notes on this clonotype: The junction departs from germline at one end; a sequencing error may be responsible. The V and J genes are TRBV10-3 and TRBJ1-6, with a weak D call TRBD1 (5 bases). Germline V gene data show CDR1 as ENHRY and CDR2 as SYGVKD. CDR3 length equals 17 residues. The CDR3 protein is CASSPSRTASRGSPLHF. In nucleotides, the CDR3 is TGTGCCAGCAGTCCAAGCAGGACGGCGTCGAGGGGTTCACCCCTCCACTTT.

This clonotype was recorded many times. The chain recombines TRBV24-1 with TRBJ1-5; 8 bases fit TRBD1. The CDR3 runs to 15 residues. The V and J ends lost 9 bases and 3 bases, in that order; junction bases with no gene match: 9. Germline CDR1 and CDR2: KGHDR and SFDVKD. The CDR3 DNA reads TGTGCCACCTCTCAGGGGGCGCTCCCCAATCAGCCCCAGCATTTT. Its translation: CATSQGALPNQPQHF.

The CDR3 here is CASSLGSGGLGYTF. The CDR3 nucleotides read TGTGCCAGCAGCTTGGGGTCAGGGGGCCTTGGCTACACCTTC. V and J are TRBV5-6 and TRBJ1-2, with 8 bases identical to TRBD1. CDR3 length: 14 residues. V trimming: 0 bases; J trimming: 7 bases; junction bases outside the gene matches: 5. Germline V gives CDR1 SGHDT, CDR2 YYEEEE.

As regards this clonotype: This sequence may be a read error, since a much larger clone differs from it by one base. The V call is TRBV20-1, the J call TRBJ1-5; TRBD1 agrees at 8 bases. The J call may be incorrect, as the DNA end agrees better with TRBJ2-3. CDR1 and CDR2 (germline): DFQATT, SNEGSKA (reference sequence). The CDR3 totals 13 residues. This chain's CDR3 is CSAPDRENQPQYF. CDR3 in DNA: TGCAGTGCTCCGGACAGGGAGAATCAGCCCCAGTATTTT.

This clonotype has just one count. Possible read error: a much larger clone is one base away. In DNA form, the CDR3 reads TGTGCCAGCAACGTAGGAGGAGGGGACTATGGCTACACCTTC. Encoded protein: CASNVGGGDYGYTF. The chain recombines TRBV9 with TRBJ1-2, with TRBD1 as a possible D gene (5 bases). The CDR3 has 14 residues. Germline CDR1 and CDR2: SGDLS and YYNGEE.

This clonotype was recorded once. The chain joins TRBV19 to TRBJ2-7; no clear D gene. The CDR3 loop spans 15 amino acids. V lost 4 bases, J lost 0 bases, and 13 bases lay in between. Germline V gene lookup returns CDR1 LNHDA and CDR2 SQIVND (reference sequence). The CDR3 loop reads CASSTTHTYSYEQYF. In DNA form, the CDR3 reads TGTGCCAGTAGTACGACACATACTTACTCCTACGAGCAGTACTTC.

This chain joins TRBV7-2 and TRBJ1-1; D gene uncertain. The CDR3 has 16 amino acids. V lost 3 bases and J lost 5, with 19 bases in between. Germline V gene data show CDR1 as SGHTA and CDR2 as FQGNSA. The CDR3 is CASSLERASRRTEAFF. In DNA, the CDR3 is TGTGCCAGCAGCTTGGAGAGGGCTTCCCGCAGGACTGAAGCTTTCTTT.

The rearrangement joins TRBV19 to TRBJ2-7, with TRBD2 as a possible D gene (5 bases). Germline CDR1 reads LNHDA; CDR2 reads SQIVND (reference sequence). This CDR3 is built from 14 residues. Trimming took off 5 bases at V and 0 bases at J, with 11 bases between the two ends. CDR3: CASSASWSSYEQYF. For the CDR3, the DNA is TGTGCCAGTAGTGCTAGCTGGAGCTCCTACGAGCAGTACTTC.

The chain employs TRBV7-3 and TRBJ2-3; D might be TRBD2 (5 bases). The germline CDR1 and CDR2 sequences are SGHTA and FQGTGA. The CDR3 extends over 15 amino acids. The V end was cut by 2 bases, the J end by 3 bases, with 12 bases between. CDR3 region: CASSLLGGGTDTQYF. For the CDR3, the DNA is TGTGCCAGCAGCTTATTGGGTGGCGGGACAGATACGCAGTATTTT. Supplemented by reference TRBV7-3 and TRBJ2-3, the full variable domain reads GAGVSQTPSNKVTEKGKYVELRCDPISGHTALYWYRQSLGQGPEFLIYFQGTGAADDSGLPNDRFFAVRPEGSVSTLKIQRTERGDSAVYLCASSLLGGGTDTQYFGPGTRLTVL.

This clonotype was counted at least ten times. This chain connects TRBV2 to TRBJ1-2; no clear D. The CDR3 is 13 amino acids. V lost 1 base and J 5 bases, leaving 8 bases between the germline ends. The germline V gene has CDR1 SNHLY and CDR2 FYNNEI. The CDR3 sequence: CASSEGEWYGYTF. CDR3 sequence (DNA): TGTGCCAGCAGTGAAGGGGAATGGTATGGCTACACCTTC.

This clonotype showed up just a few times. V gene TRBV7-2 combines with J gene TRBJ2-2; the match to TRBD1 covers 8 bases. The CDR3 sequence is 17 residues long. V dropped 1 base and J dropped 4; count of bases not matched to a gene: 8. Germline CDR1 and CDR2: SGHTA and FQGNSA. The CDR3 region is CASSLVAQGVGTGELFF. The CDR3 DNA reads TGTGCCAGCAGCTTAGTCGCACAGGGGGTTGGCACCGGGGAGCTGTTTTTT.

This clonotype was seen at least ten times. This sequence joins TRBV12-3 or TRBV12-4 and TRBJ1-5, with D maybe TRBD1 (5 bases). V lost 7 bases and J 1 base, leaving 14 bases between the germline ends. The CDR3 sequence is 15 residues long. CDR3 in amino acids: CASKGGGVSNQPQHF. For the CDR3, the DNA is TGTGCCAGCAAAGGTGGGGGGGTAAGCAATCAGCCCCAGCATTTT.

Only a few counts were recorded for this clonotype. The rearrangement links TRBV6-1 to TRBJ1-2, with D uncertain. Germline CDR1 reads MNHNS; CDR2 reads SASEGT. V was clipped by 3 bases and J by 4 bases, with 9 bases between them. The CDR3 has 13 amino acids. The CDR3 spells CASSEGGSYGYTF. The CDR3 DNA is TGTGCCAGCAGTGAGGGCGGGAGCTATGGCTACACCTTC.

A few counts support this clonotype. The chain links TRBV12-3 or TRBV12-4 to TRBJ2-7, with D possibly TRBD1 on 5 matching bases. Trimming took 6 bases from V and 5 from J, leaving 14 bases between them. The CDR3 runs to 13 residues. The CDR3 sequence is CASRPRGRHEQYF. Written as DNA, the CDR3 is TGTGCCAGCAGACCAAGGGGTCGGCACGAGCAGTACTTC.